This entry lists 14 T cell receptor beta chains sequenced from one sample in a study of Ad26.COV2.S vaccination and SARS-CoV-2 variants (TCRdb year 2021). Read against the paper, the sample's treatment or condition label means: roughly 18 received Ad26.COV2.S at low or high dose, single or two shots; roughly five received placebo; per-sample allocation not given. Repertoires of vaccine and placebo recipients were sequenced from samples taken on day 63 after the first injection. Libraries came from the immunoSEQ multiplex PCR assay. TCRdb carries this immuneACCESS record with in-frame sequences only. Its versions omit some clonotypes, under half of them owing to an unresolved V gene in the studies checked, with the rest unexplained. In this sample the table shows around 370,000 clones, approximately 84% of which occur a single time. The top ten clones comprise 3.3% of the sample. The sample was peripheral blood, taken in a trial of Ad26.COV2.S vaccine versus placebo. The receptors were gathered from a person between 18 and 65 years old who received the Ad26.COV2.S COVID-19 vaccine or a placebo.

The V gene is TRBV11-3, the J gene TRBJ1-3; D uncertain. The CDR3 consists of 14 residues. Germline V CDR1 and CDR2: SGHNT, YENEEA. Trimming left V 1 base short and J 0 bases short, with 4 bases between. The DNA for the CDR3 is TGTGCCAGCAGCTTAGGAACCTCTGGAAACACCATATATTTT. This sequence encodes CASSLGTSGNTIYF. Complete variable domain (other parts from reference TRBV11-3 and TRBJ1-3): EAGVVQSPRYKIIEKKQPVAFWCNPISGHNTLYWYLQNLGQGPELLIRYENEEAVDDSQLPKDRFSAERLKGVDSTLKIQPAELGDSAVYLCASSLGTSGNTIYFGEGSWLTVV.

In regard to this clone: Within the sample, other DNA sequences also encode this same CDR3. This chain joins TRBV7-9 and TRBJ2-7; the match to TRBD1 covers 8 bases. The CDR3 totals 13 residues. Germline values: CDR1 SEHNR, CDR2 FQNEAQ (reference sequence). V trimming: 6 bases; J trimming: 0 bases; junction bases outside the gene matches: 1. CDR3 DNA sequence: TGTGCCAGCAGAGACAGGGGCTCCTACGAGCAGTACTTC. Residues: CASRDRGSYEQYF.

V is TRBV6-5 and J is TRBJ2-2; D unresolved. The CDR3 loop spans 14 amino acids. V lost 2 bases and J 6 bases, leaving 10 bases between the germline ends. Germline CDR1 MNHEY, CDR2 SVGAGI. In nucleotides, the CDR3 is TGTGCCAGCAGTTACCGCCTTCACTCCGGGGAGCTGTTTTTT. Translating it yields CASSYRLHSGELFF.

The chain recombines TRBV7-6 with TRBJ1-1; 7 positions agree with TRBD1. The CDR3 runs to 15 residues. Germline V gene sequence: CDR1 SGHVS, CDR2 FNYEAQ. J gave up 6 bases and V 1 base, and 8 bases lay outside the gene matches. The CDR3, as DNA: TGTGCCAGCAGCTTAGGTCACAGGGGATGGGCTGAAGCTTTCTTT. Its translation: CASSLGHRGWAEAFF.

The CDR3 loop reads CASSPAFEDNQPQHF. The DNA for the CDR3 is TGTGCCAGCAGTCCAGCGTTTGAGGACAATCAGCCCCAGCATTTT. The rearrangement uses TRBV27 and TRBJ1-5; D unresolved. CDR1 is MNHEY and CDR2 is SMNVEV in the germline V gene (reference sequence). This CDR3 has 15 amino acids. V shed 5 bases and J shed 3 bases, with 14 bases lying between them.

The gene calls are TRBV19 and TRBJ1-3; TRBD1 matches at 7 bases. V shed 3 bases, J shed 0 bases, and the junction held 5 bases outside the gene matches. The CDR3 extends over 16 amino acids. Looked up from germline, CDR1 is LNHDA and CDR2 is SQIVND (reference sequence). The CDR3 DNA is TGTGCCAGTAGTATGGACAGGCCCTACTCTGGAAACACCATATATTTT. Its protein is CASSMDRPYSGNTIYF.

This clone was picked up one time. The chain links TRBV3-1 (or the pseudogene TRBV3-2) to TRBJ1-2; D ambiguous. This CDR3 has 14 residues. Germline lookup yields CDR1 LGHDT and CDR2 YNNKEL (reference sequence). Trimming removed 3 bases at V and 4 bases at J, with 12 bases between. The CDR3 here is CASSHYPVLYGYTF. The CDR3 DNA sequence: TGTGCCAGCAGCCATTACCCCGTTCTCTATGGCTACACCTTC.

The chain carries TRBV18 and TRBJ1-1, with a tentative D call TRBD1 (5 bases). Trimming cost V 2 bases and J 1 base, with 11 bases left between them. This CDR3 contains 15 residues. The germline V gene encodes CDR1 KGHSH and CDR2 LQKENI. The CDR3: CASSPRQNSNTEAFF. The CDR3 DNA reads as TGTGCCAGCTCACCAAGACAGAATTCGAACACTGAAGCTTTCTTT. Using reference TRBV18 and TRBJ1-1 for the parts outside the CDR3, the full variable domain is NAGVMQNPRHLVRRRGQEARLRCSPMKGHSHVYWYRQLPEEGLKFMVYLQKENIIDESGMPKERFSAEFPKEGPSILRIQQVVRGDSAAYFCASSPRQNSNTEAFFGQGTRLTVV.

This chain joins TRBV27 and TRBJ1-2; D may be TRBD1 (6 bases). This CDR3 is built from 13 residues. V lost 2 bases, J lost 7 bases, and 11 bases lay in between. CDR1 and CDR2 from the germline V gene are MNHEY and SMNVEV (reference sequence). The CDR3 region has the DNA TGTGCCAGCAGTTTAGGGGGGGCCGCTGGCTACACCTTC. Translating it yields CASSLGGAAGYTF.

V is TRBV10-3 and J is TRBJ1-1; TRBD1 aligns across 9 bases. The trim removed 2 bases at V and 7 bases at J, leaving 14 bases unmatched. Germline-derived CDR1 and CDR2 are ENHRY and SYGVKD. The CDR3 has 17 amino acids. Here the CDR3 DNA reads TGTGCCATCAGTGAGAGGCCGGGACAGGGTGGGCTCGGTGAAGCTTTCTTT. This translates into CAISERPGQGGLGEAFF.

V is TRBV15 and J is TRBJ1-2, with 8 bases fitting TRBD1. This CDR3 has 13 residues. The V and J ends lost 6 bases and 6 bases, in that order; junction bases with no gene match: 6. Germline V gene lookup returns CDR1 LNHNV and CDR2 YYDKDF (reference sequence). CDR3: CATRSDREDGYTF. The CDR3, as DNA: TGTGCCACCAGATCGGACAGGGAGGATGGCTACACCTTC.

V usage is TRBV19 and J usage is TRBJ2-7, with 9 bases lining up with TRBD1. Per germline, CDR1 LNHDA and CDR2 SQIVND (reference sequence). V shed 1 base and J 3 bases; nucleotides not matched to a gene: 4. The CDR3 extends over 15 amino acids. The CDR3 protein is CASSIADRGIYEQYF. The CDR3, as DNA: TGTGCCAGTAGTATAGCGGACAGGGGAATCTACGAGCAGTACTTC.

The rearrangement joins TRBV5-4 to TRBJ2-7, with TRBD1 matching 9 bases. This CDR3 region has 15 residues. V trimming: 4 bases; J trimming: 7 bases; junction bases outside the gene matches: 12. Germline CDR1 SGHNT, CDR2 YYREEE (reference sequence). The CDR3 sequence is CASSPTRDRAGEQYF. The CDR3 DNA follows: TGTGCCAGCAGCCCGACCCGGGACAGGGCTGGGGAGCAGTACTTC.

The rearrangement links TRBV5-1 to TRBJ1-4; TRBD1 matches at 8 bases. Per the germline V gene, CDR1 is SGHRS and CDR2 is YFSETQ. V lost 4 bases to trimming and J lost 8 bases; unmatched junction nucleotides: 10. The CDR3 sequence is 15 residues long. The CDR3 coding sequence is TGCGCCAGCAGCGTGACAGGGGATGTGGGGGAAAAACTGTTTTTT. It translates to CASSVTGDVGEKLFF.